Sequencing of this TCR beta chain was carried out in a study of blood T cell repertoires in COVID-19. The V and J ends lost 7 bases and 4 bases, in that order; junction bases with no gene match: 9. In germline, CDR1 is MNHEY, CDR2 SVGAGI. The CDR3 has 14 residues. The repertoire was sequenced with immunoSEQ multiplex PCR; TCRdb's copy has only in-frame clones and lacks some. This table has under 140,000 clones, roughly four fifths appearing once. The source is a woman in her sixties or seventies with acute or convalescent COVID-19. The sequenced sample was peripheral blood. The J gene is TRBJ2-5, the V gene TRBV6-5; the match to TRBD2 covers 7 bases. The DNA of the CDR3 is TGTGCCAGCATCCCCGAGGGGACTATAGAGACCCAGTACTTC. Protein product: CASIPEGTIETQYF.